This T cell receptor (beta chain) derives from a study of blood T cell repertoires in COVID-19. CDR1 MNHEY and CDR2 SVGAGI come from the germline V gene. The CDR3 has 15 residues. V lost 5 bases and J lost 1, with 15 bases in between. Clones were read by immunoSEQ multiplex PCR, and TCRdb kept only the in-frame ones, dropping some. The sample carries around 200,000 clones, 85% to 90% recorded once. The rearrangement links TRBV6-5 to TRBJ2-7, with D perhaps matching TRBD1 (6 bases). Sample: peripheral blood. The receptor comes from a man aged 50-60 years with acute or convalescent COVID-19. CDR3 DNA: TGTGCCAGCAGTCTTGTAGGAAGGGGGTCCTACGAGCAGTACTTC. It specifies CASSLVGRGSYEQYF.